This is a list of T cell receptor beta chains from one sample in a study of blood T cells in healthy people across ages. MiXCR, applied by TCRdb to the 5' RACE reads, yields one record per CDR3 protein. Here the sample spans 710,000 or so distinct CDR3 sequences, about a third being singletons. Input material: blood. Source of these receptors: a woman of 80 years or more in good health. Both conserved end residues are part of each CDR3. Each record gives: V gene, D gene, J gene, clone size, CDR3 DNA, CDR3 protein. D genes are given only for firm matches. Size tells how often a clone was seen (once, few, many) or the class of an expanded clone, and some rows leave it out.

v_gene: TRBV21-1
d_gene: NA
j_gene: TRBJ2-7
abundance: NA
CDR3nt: TGTGCCAGTAGTCGGACGGGGCGGGAGGTCCACGTCACCTACGAGCAGTACTTC
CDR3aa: CASSRTGREVHVTYEQYF

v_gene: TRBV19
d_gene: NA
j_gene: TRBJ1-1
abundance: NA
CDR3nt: TGTGCCAGTAGATATCGACTGAACACTGAAGCTTTCTTT
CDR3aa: CASRYRLNTEAFF

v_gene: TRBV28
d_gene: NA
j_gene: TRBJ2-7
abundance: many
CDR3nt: TGTGCCAGCAGTGTAAGGGGCCTGTACGAGCAGTACTTC
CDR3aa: CASSVRGLYEQYF

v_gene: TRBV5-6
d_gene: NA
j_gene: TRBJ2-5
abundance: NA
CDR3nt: TGTACCAGCAGCTTGAACGTCGGAAAGGGCCTACGGGAGCAGTACTTC
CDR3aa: CTSSLNVGKGLREQYF

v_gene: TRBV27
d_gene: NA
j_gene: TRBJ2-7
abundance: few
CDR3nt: TGTGCCAGCAGTGACCTTGGGGGCGACGAGCAGTACTTC
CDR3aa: CASSDLGGDEQYF

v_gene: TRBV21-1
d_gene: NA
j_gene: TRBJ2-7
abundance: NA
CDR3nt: TGTGCCAGCAGCAATACGGTCAGTCCCTACGAGCAGTACTTC
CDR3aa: CASSNTVSPYEQYF

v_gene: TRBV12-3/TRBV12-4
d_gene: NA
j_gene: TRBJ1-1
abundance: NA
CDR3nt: TGTGCCAGCAGTTGGACAGACCTCGGTCGGGACACTGAAGCTTTCTTT
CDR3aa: CASSWTDLGRDTEAFF

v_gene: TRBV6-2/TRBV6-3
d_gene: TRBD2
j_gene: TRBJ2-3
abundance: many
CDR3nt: TGTGCCAGCAGTTTCGCGGGGGGGCCGAACACAGATACGCAGTATTTT
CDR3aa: CASSFAGGPNTDTQYF

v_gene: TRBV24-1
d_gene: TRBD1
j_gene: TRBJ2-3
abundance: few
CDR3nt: TGTGCCACCGCTGGACAGGGTCGCCGGGGAGATACGCAGTATTTT
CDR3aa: CATAGQGRRGDTQYF

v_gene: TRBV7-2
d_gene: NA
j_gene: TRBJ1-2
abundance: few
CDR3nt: TGTGCCAGCAGCTTAGCCAGGGGTGGCATCTCTAGGGATGGCTACACCTTC
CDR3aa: CASSLARGGISRDGYTF

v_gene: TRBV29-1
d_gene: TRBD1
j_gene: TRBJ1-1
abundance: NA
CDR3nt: TGCAGCGTTGCCCCTACAGGGGGGCCTGGGGGGAACACTGAAGCTTTCTTT
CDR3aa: CSVAPTGGPGGNTEAFF

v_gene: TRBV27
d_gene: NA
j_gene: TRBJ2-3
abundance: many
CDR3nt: TGTGCCAGCAAAAGTTCTAGCACAGATACGCAGTATTTT
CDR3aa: CASKSSSTDTQYF

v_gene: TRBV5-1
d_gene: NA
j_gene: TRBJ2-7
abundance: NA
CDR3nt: TGCGCCAGCAGCTTGGGGCAGGGATTTACCTACGAGCAGTACTTC
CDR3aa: CASSLGQGFTYEQYF

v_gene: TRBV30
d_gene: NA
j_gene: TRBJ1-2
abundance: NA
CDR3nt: TGTGCCTGGAGGACAGCACCAACTAACTATGGCTACACCTTC
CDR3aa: CAWRTAPTNYGYTF